This T cell receptor beta chain stems from a study of blood T cell repertoires in COVID-19. At the level of the study: PBMCs, B-cell-depleted T cells, or T cells were the source of the cDNA or gDNA that made up the material.

CDR1 is MNHEY and CDR2 is SVGAGI in the germline V gene. Trimming cost V 6 bases and J 4 bases, with 10 bases left between them. The CDR3 runs 13 residues. Methods used by the authors: Counts of nucleated cells, estimated from reference gene primer amplification, were obtained. Measured with immunoSEQ multiplex PCR; TCRdb has only the in-frame clones, and not every one. The DNA was the basis for D and trimming; V, J and clone size are from that table. The profile shows around 300,000 clones, roughly 90% of them singletons. The origin of this receptor is a woman between 70 and 85 years old with COVID-19, enrolled during active disease. The V and J genes are TRBV6-5 and TRBJ1-5; a weak D match, TRBD1 (6 bases). The sequenced material came from peripheral blood. CDR3 DNA: TGTGCCAGCAGGAACAGGGAAAATCAGCCCCAGCATTTT. Amino acids: CASRNRENQPQHF.